One and the same sample provided the 4 T cell receptor beta chains below, sequenced in a study of identical twins. TCRdb re-called the 5' RACE reads through MiXCR, storing one row per CDR3 protein. This sample has around 1.7 million distinct CDR3 sequences; about 31% occur once, and the top ten carry 0.27%. Source material: cord blood. All receptors derive from a newborn girl in good health.

This clonotype showed up many times. This sequence joins TRBV20-1 and TRBJ2-7, with a tentative D call TRBD2 (6 bases). V was shortened by 5 bases and J by 1 base, with 12 bases between the two germline ends. Germline CDR1 DFQATT, CDR2 SNEGSKA (reference sequence). The CDR3 is 13 amino acids. The CDR3 region is CSAFRDSSYEQYF. In DNA, the CDR3 is TGCAGTGCTTTCCGGGACTCATCCTACGAGCAGTACTTC.

The sample holds a few counts of this clonotype. The CDR3 coding sequence is TGTGCCAGCAGCCAAGTAGGGACAGGGGGTGAAAAACTGTTTTTT. Encoded protein: CASSQVGTGGEKLFF. The V and J genes are TRBV3-1 and TRBJ1-4; 11 bases line up with TRBD1. The CDR3 length is 15 residues. Germline V gives CDR1 LGHDT, CDR2 YNNKEL (reference sequence). The ends lost 1 base at V and 7 bases at J; junction bases unmatched: 2. Variable domain in full (rest from reference TRBV3-1 and TRBJ1-4): DTAVSQTPKYLVTQMGNDKSIKCEQNLGHDTMYWYKQDSKKFLKIMFSYNNKELIINETVPNRFSPKSPDKAHLNLHINSLELGDSAVYFCASSQVGTGGEKLFFGSGTQLSVL.

This clonotype appeared a few times. The V and J genes are TRBV5-1 and TRBJ2-7; D ambiguous. Germline lookup yields CDR1 SGHRS and CDR2 YFSETQ. This CDR3 region has 14 residues. V shed 0 bases and J shed 3 bases, with 10 bases lying between them. CDR3 amino acids: CASSLADTFYEQYF. The CDR3 DNA sequence: TGCGCCAGCAGCTTGGCTGACACATTCTACGAGCAGTACTTC. Variable domain in full (rest from reference TRBV5-1 and TRBJ2-7): KAGVTQTPRYLIKTRGQQVTLSCSPISGHRSVSWYQQTPGQGLQFLFEYFSETQRNKGNFPGRFSGRQFSNSRSEMNVSTLELGDSALYLCASSLADTFYEQYFGPGTRLTVT.

DNA for the CDR3: TGTGCCAGCAGTACAGCCCGGGGGGTGGGGTCAGATACGCAGTATTTT. Its protein product is CASSTARGVGSDTQYF. This chain uses TRBV28 with TRBJ2-3; 7 positions match TRBD2. Germline V gene lookup returns CDR1 MDHEN and CDR2 SYDVKM. CDR3 length equals 16 residues. Trimming at V came to 5 bases and at J to 4 bases, leaving 12 bases not matched to a gene.